Below are 23 T cell receptor beta chains sequenced from a single sample in a study of response to subunit inactivated influenza vaccine. TCRdb reanalysed the RT-PCR reads using MiXCR and keeps one entry per CDR3 protein. In the table there are hundreds of thousands of distinct CDR3 sequences, 7.5% to 8.5% of which are singletons. Here the sequenced sample was PBMCs from blood, taken around 2 years after vaccination. These receptors originate from a man in his fifties or sixties who received an inactivated influenza vaccine.

The sample holds many counts of this clonotype. The rearrangement links TRBV12-3 or TRBV12-4 to TRBJ1-6; D unclear. The CDR3 contains 15 residues. V was pared by 6 bases and J by 1 base, with 10 bases between. CDR3 region: CASSSGVSYNSPLHF. CDR3 in DNA: TGTGCCAGCAGCTCAGGCGTTTCCTATAATTCACCCCTCCACTTT.

This clonotype came up many times. The chain is built from TRBV20-1 and TRBJ1-3, with D unresolved. There are 14 residues in the CDR3. V was shortened by 3 bases and J by 3 bases, with 12 bases between the two germline ends. Germline V lookup: CDR1 DFQATT, CDR2 SNEGSKA (reference sequence). CDR3 bases: TGCAGTGCTAGGCTGAATAACCTTGGAAACACCATATATTTT. This sequence encodes CSARLNNLGNTIYF.

There are many counts of this clonotype. The J gene is TRBJ2-5, the V gene TRBV9; TRBD2 agrees at 14 bases. The CDR3 is 16 residues long. CDR1 and CDR2 (germline): SGDLS, YYNGEE. J lost 5 bases, V lost 4 bases, and 7 bases had no gene match. This CDR3 reads CASSPGTSGRGETQYF. The CDR3, as DNA: TGTGCCAGCAGCCCCGGGACTAGCGGGAGAGGGGAGACCCAGTACTTC.

This clonotype was seen a few times. In nucleotides, the CDR3 is TGTGCCAGCAGTTTTAAGGGGGACTACCGGAATGAGCAGTTCTTC. This codes for CASSFKGDYRNEQFF. V usage is TRBV12-3 or TRBV12-4 and J usage is TRBJ2-1, with D perhaps TRBD2 (7 bases). The CDR3 is made up of 15 amino acids. V shed 3 bases and J shed 7 bases, with 16 bases lying between them.

This clonotype was found many times. The J gene is TRBJ1-4, the V gene TRBV5-1; D is undetermined. The CDR3 totals 15 residues. V was clipped by 4 bases and J by 8 bases, with 18 bases between them. Germline V gives CDR1 SGHRS, CDR2 YFSETQ. CDR3 sequence (DNA): TGCGCCAGCAGCCGTACCTACACAAGGCGAGAAAAACTGTTTTTT. This codes for CASSRTYTRREKLFF.

Many counts were recorded for this clonotype. V usage is TRBV12-3 or TRBV12-4 and J usage is TRBJ1-6; 9 nucleotides agree with TRBD1. The CDR3 spans 14 residues. J lost 10 bases, V lost 5 bases, and 6 bases had no gene match. CDR3 amino acids: CASSQDRGRSPLHF. In DNA, the CDR3 is TGTGCCAGCAGTCAGGACAGGGGAAGGTCACCCCTCCACTTT.

This clonotype turned up a few times. The chain combines TRBV7-2 with TRBJ1-4, with D possibly TRBD1 on 5 matching bases. This CDR3 is built from 13 residues. Looked up from germline, CDR1 is SGHTA and CDR2 is FQGNSA. Between the trimmed V and J ends, which lost 1 base and 13 bases, there was a span of 13 bases. The CDR3 DNA reads TGTGCCAGCAGCTTAGGGAAGGGACGGGGACTGTTTTTT. Translation gives CASSLGKGRGLFF.

This clonotype occurred a few times. The chain combines TRBV20-1 with TRBJ2-7, with D tentatively TRBD2 (5 bases). V lost 2 bases, J lost 0 bases, and 14 bases lay in between. CDR1 DFQATT and CDR2 SNEGSKA come from the germline V gene (reference sequence). This CDR3 is 15 amino acids long. CDR3 bases: TGCAGTGCTAGAAGTAGCGTCTTTTCCTCCTACGAGCAGTACTTC. Translation gives CSARSSVFSSYEQYF.

This clonotype was recorded many times. The V gene is TRBV7-2, the J gene TRBJ2-5; D call uncertain. This CDR3 spans 14 amino acids. Germline CDR1 reads SGHTA; CDR2 reads FQGNSA. Trimming left V 0 bases short and J 4 bases short, with 9 bases between. The CDR3: CASSLAEQRETQYF. The DNA for the CDR3 is TGTGCCAGCAGCTTAGCGGAGCAGCGAGAGACCCAGTACTTC.

V and J are TRBV10-3 and TRBJ2-3; TRBD2 is a possible D gene (6 bases). The CDR3 totals 13 residues. In germline, CDR1 is ENHRY, CDR2 SYGVKD. V was trimmed by 6 bases and J by 6 bases, leaving 13 bases between them. The DNA for the CDR3 is TGTGCCATCAGGGAGGGTTTGTGGGATACGCAGTATTTT. This encodes CAIREGLWDTQYF.

This clonotype was picked up a small number of times. The chain recombines TRBV4-2 with TRBJ2-7, with D maybe TRBD1 (5 bases). CDR1 is LGHNA, CDR2 YNFKEQ, per germline. The CDR3 is 16 residues long. With 0 bases removed from V and 3 bases from J, the gap between germline ends came to 15 bases. The CDR3 loop reads CASSQELTGRSYEQYF. CDR3 DNA sequence: TGTGCCAGCAGCCAAGAGCTCACAGGTCGCAGCTACGAGCAGTACTTC.

In this sample, this clonotype turned up many times. The V call is TRBV27, the J call TRBJ1-4; D call uncertain. The germline V gene encodes CDR1 MNHEY and CDR2 SMNVEV (reference sequence). The CDR3 totals 13 residues. V lost 7 bases and J 6 bases, leaving 12 bases between the germline ends. CDR3 amino acids: CASKEFRDEKLFF. CDR3 nucleotides: TGTGCCAGCAAGGAGTTTAGGGATGAAAAACTGTTTTTT.

This clonotype was counted at least ten times. The rearrangement uses TRBV7-2 and TRBJ1-2; D not certain. This CDR3 has 13 residues. Germline V gene sequence: CDR1 SGHTA, CDR2 FQGNSA. V shed 0 bases and J shed 2 bases, with 4 bases lying between them. The CDR3 protein is CASSLAQNYGYTF. In DNA, the CDR3 is TGTGCCAGCAGCTTAGCACAGAACTATGGCTACACCTTC.

This chain connects TRBV15 to TRBJ2-7, with TRBD2 matching over 11 bases. The V segment lost 4 bases and the J segment 6 bases; nucleotides outside the gene matches: 11. The CDR3 runs to 16 residues. Germline V gene lookup returns CDR1 LNHNV and CDR2 YYDKDF (reference sequence). CDR3 region: CATSISGLAGGSEQYF. As DNA, the CDR3 is TGTGCCACCAGCATCTCCGGTCTAGCGGGAGGCTCCGAGCAGTACTTC.

This clonotype was found a few times. The chain joins TRBV9 to TRBJ1-2; 7 positions agree with TRBD1. V was clipped by 3 bases and J by 2 bases; unmatched bases: 7. Looked up from germline, CDR1 is SGDLS and CDR2 is YYNGEE. The CDR3 extends over 15 amino acids. The CDR3 nucleotides read TGTGCCAGCAGCGGGACGGACAGGAGCAACTATGGCTACACCTTC. This codes for CASSGTDRSNYGYTF.

This clonotype was found a few times. The CDR3 sequence is CASSLGPSTEQYF. CDR3 coding DNA: TGTGCCAGCAGCTTAGGTCCCAGCACCGAGCAGTACTTC. The chain is built from TRBV7-8 and TRBJ2-7; D gene uncertain. From germline, CDR1 is SGHVS and CDR2 FQNEAQ. Trimming left V 1 base short and J 6 bases short, with 10 bases between. The CDR3 is made up of 13 amino acids.

There are many counts of this clonotype. The gene calls are TRBV4-3 and TRBJ1-2; possible D gene TRBD1, 5 bases. This CDR3 is 13 amino acids long. Trimming pared 1 base from V and 4 bases from J, leaving 7 bases between. Germline-derived CDR1 and CDR2 are LGHNA and YSLEER. The CDR3 sequence is CASSQGQGYGYTF. The CDR3 DNA reads as TGCGCCAGCAGCCAAGGGCAGGGCTATGGCTACACCTTC.

The chain is built from TRBV27 and TRBJ1-1; unclear D gene. Trimming took 3 bases from V and 4 from J, leaving 18 bases between them. CDR3 size: 16 residues. Germline loops: CDR1 MNHEY, CDR2 SMNVEV (reference sequence). The CDR3 region is CASSFSPPGLGTEAFF. The CDR3 DNA is TGTGCCAGCAGTTTTTCCCCTCCCGGGCTTGGCACTGAAGCTTTCTTT.

The table lists this clonotype with a few counts. The chain combines TRBV12-3 or TRBV12-4 with TRBJ1-2; D possibly corresponds to TRBD1 (5 bases). V was clipped by 10 bases and J by 3 bases, with 18 bases between them. This CDR3 contains 14 residues. CDR3 sequence reads: CATRGQGRDYGYTF. The DNA for the CDR3 is TGTGCCACCCGCGGGCAGGGAAGGGACTATGGCTACACCTTC.

This clonotype was counted ten times or more. This rearrangement joins TRBV20-1 to TRBJ2-3; D is unresolved. CDR1 is DFQATT and CDR2 is SNEGSKA in the germline V gene (reference sequence). CDR3 length: 13 residues. Trimming cost V 4 bases and J 1 base, with 9 bases left between them. CDR3 DNA: TGCAGTGCTAAGGCTAAGGGCACAGATACGCAGTATTTT. This encodes CSAKAKGTDTQYF.

This clonotype was seen a few times. This chain joins TRBV20-1 and TRBJ2-5; 8 nucleotides agree with TRBD2. V gave up 2 bases and J gave up 2 bases; unmatched junction bases: 7. Germline CDR1 reads DFQATT; CDR2 reads SNEGSKA (reference sequence). This CDR3 spans 15 amino acids. In DNA form, the CDR3 reads TGCAGTGCTAGACCGATTAGCGGGATTCAAGAGACCCAGTACTTC. Amino acids: CSARPISGIQETQYF.

The J gene is TRBJ2-3, the V gene TRBV24-1; D is perhaps TRBD1 (6 bases). The V gene's germline CDR1 is KGHDR and CDR2 SFDVKD. The CDR3 runs to 16 residues. Trimming shortened V by 6 bases and J by 0 bases, and 15 bases separated the two germline ends. The CDR3 bases are TGTGCCACCAGTCGCCCCGGGACATCGAGCACAGATACGCAGTATTTT. Its translation: CATSRPGTSSTDTQYF.

Only a few counts were recorded for this clonotype. The chain carries TRBV5-1 and TRBJ2-1, with 9 bases fitting TRBD2. CDR1 and CDR2 (germline): SGHRS, YFSETQ. Trimming took 0 bases from V and 0 from J; bases not matched to a gene: 4. The CDR3 loop spans 17 amino acids. This CDR3 is CASSLGPSGTSYNEQFF. Written as DNA, the CDR3 is TGCGCCAGCAGCTTGGGCCCTAGCGGGACCTCCTACAATGAGCAGTTCTTC.